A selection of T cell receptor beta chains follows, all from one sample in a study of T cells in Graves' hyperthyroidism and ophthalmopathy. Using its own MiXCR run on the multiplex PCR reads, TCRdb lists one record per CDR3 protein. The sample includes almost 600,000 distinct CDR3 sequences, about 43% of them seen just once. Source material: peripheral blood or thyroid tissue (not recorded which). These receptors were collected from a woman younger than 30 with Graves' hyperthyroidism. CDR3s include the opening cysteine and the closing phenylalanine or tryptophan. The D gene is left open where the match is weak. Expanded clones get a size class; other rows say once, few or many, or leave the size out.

CDR3 protein: CASEGQENEKLFF
CDR3 DNA: TGTGCCAGTGAAGGACAGGAGAACGAAAAACTGTTTTTT
D gene: TRBD1
J gene: TRBJ1-4
V gene: TRBV19
clone size: many

CDR3 protein: CASSYGADDEQFF
CDR3 DNA: TGTGCCAGCAGCTATGGTGCGGACGATGAGCAGTTCTTC
D gene: -
J gene: TRBJ2-1
V gene: TRBV7-9
clone size: -

CDR3 protein: CASSYPTVSGTQHF
CDR3 DNA: TGTGCCAGCAGTTATCCAACCGTTAGCGGGACCCAGCATTTT
D gene: -
J gene: TRBJ1-5
V gene: TRBV6-2/TRBV6-3
clone size: -

CDR3 protein: CATSDFTGISSYNEQFF
CDR3 DNA: TGTGCCACCAGTGATTTTACAGGGATCAGCTCCTACAATGAGCAGTTCTTC
D gene: -
J gene: TRBJ2-1
V gene: TRBV24-1
clone size: many

CDR3 protein: CASSEGALNEKLFF
CDR3 DNA: TGTGCCAGCAGTGAAGGGGCGCTTAATGAAAAACTGTTTTTT
D gene: -
J gene: TRBJ1-4
V gene: TRBV6-1
clone size: few

CDR3 protein: CASSQWRGTNQETQYF
CDR3 DNA: TGTGCCAGCAGCCAGTGGCGTGGGACTAACCAAGAGACCCAGTACTTC
D gene: TRBD2
J gene: TRBJ2-5
V gene: TRBV9
clone size: many

CDR3 protein: CASSPLTSGRALGYEQYF
CDR3 DNA: TGTGCCAGCAGCCCCCTGACTAGCGGGAGGGCTCTGGGATACGAGCAGTACTTC
D gene: TRBD2
J gene: TRBJ2-7
V gene: TRBV7-3
clone size: -

CDR3 protein: CASSQRALSGANVLTF
CDR3 DNA: TGTGCCAGCAGCCAAAGGGCCCTCTCTGGGGCCAACGTCCTGACTTTC
D gene: -
J gene: TRBJ2-6
V gene: TRBV14
clone size: many

CDR3 protein: CASSFDYLTGEQYF
CDR3 DNA: TGTGCCAGCAGCTTTGACTATCTCACCGGGGAGCAGTACTTC
D gene: -
J gene: TRBJ2-7
V gene: TRBV7-3
clone size: -

CDR3 protein: CASGPHSGSGELFF
CDR3 DNA: TGTGCCAGCGGCCCTCATAGCGGGAGCGGGGAGCTGTTTTTT
D gene: TRBD2
J gene: TRBJ2-2
V gene: TRBV25-1
clone size: many

CDR3 protein: CATQGGRSTDTQYF
CDR3 DNA: TGTGCCACCCAGGGGGGCAGAAGCACAGATACGCAGTATTTT
D gene: -
J gene: TRBJ2-3
V gene: TRBV2
clone size: -

CDR3 protein: CSAREGQGGLGNQPQHF
CDR3 DNA: TGCAGTGCTAGAGAGGGGCAGGGAGGGCTTGGCAATCAGCCCCAGCATTTT
D gene: -
J gene: TRBJ1-5
V gene: TRBV20-1
clone size: -

CDR3 protein: CASSPQGTGASYEQYF
CDR3 DNA: TGTGCCAGCAGCCCCCAGGGGACAGGGGCTTCCTACGAGCAGTACTTC
D gene: TRBD1
J gene: TRBJ2-7
V gene: TRBV7-2
clone size: -

CDR3 protein: CASSPSGSVNEQYF
CDR3 DNA: TGTGCCAGCAGCCCTAGCGGGAGTGTGAACGAGCAGTACTTC
D gene: TRBD2
J gene: TRBJ2-7
V gene: TRBV7-9
clone size: -

CDR3 protein: CASSEVGRSYGYTF
CDR3 DNA: TGTGCCAGCAGTGAAGTGGGGCGATCATATGGCTACACCTTC
D gene: -
J gene: TRBJ1-2
V gene: TRBV25-1
clone size: -

CDR3 protein: CASSFAKLNTEAFF
CDR3 DNA: TGTGCCAGCAGCTTCGCCAAGTTGAACACTGAAGCTTTCTTT
D gene: -
J gene: TRBJ1-1
V gene: TRBV7-2
clone size: many

CDR3 protein: CATSRVFYGSSYEQYF
CDR3 DNA: TGTGCCACCAGCAGGGTGTTTTATGGGAGCTCCTACGAGCAGTACTTC
D gene: -
J gene: TRBJ2-7
V gene: TRBV15
clone size: -